The present TCR beta chain was sequenced within a study of T-cell memory formation after mild COVID-19. Each CDR3 protein gets one entry after TCRdb re-called the 5' RACE reads with MiXCR. The repertoire has fewer than 650,000 distinct CDR3 sequences, roughly 21% of them found once; the top ten carry about 8.2%. The germline CDR1 and CDR2 sequences are SEHNR and FQNEAQ (reference sequence). Between the trimmed V and J ends, which lost 4 bases and 1 base, there was a span of 19 bases. The CDR3 extends over 17 amino acids. The chain is built from TRBV7-9 and TRBJ2-5; tentative D call: TRBD1 (7 bases). Material for sequencing was PBMCs or a T cell subset sorted from them (not recorded which). The clonotype was recovered from an adult woman who had mild COVID-19 (a few samples of this study predate the infection). Cell type and time point are not known. The CDR3 region is CASSSGDSSRFQETQYF. The CDR3 DNA is TGTGCCAGCAGCTCGGGGGACAGCTCCAGATTCCAAGAGACCCAGTACTTC.